The source of this T cell receptor (beta chain) is a study of blood T cell repertoires in COVID-19 (dated by TCRdb to between 2020 and 2021). Regarding the complete study: Samples covering the acute and convalescent phases of COVID-19 were provided by collaborators in the United States, Italy and Spain. The samples were drawn from two sources: the first 160 participants of the ongoing ImmuneRACE study, and 1,200 or so subjects contributed by 6 global collaborators. Where HLA class I and class II types were available, the types were taken from metadata supplied by the sample provider, not from assay-based typing. Nearly every sample came with metadata listing a de-identified subject ID, COVID-19 status, age in years and sex. The material from the prospective study consisted of cDNA or gDNA derived from T cells, B-cell-depleted T cells, or PBMCs. The repertoires were released in a freely available public database intended as a resource for research on the immune response to SARS-CoV-2. The dataset comprised deeply sampled blood TCRbeta repertoires from subjects exposed to, actively infected with, or recovered from COVID-19. Summary of the overall study and its limitations: The quantity of clinical and demographic metadata differed by source and by participant and was supplied without curation.

Reading the germline V gene (reference sequence) gives CDR1 LNHDA and CDR2 SQIVND. Relative to germline, V is 9 bases shorter and J is 4 bases shorter, with 16 bases between their ends. From the cysteine through the phenylalanine, the CDR3 covers 14 amino acids. The retained sequence is limited to the CDR3, 42 bases, with the frame set at the first base. Participants in the prospective study were enrolled through a virtual design, were aged about 18 to 90 years, and lived in 24 United States geographic areas. In the prospective study, participants were assigned to cohorts based on the clinical history participants reported in a screening survey and a study questionnaire. ImmuneRACE Cohort 3 recovered participants were defined by two consecutive negative NP/OP PCR tests, healthcare professional clearance, or symptom resolution. Each participant in the prospective study had whole blood, serum and a nasopharyngeal or oropharyngeal swab collected by mobile phlebotomists. Over a roughly 2-month period, participants in the prospective study had the option of providing additional blood draws and questionnaires. Before DNA extraction, blood samples from the prospective study were shipped at room temperature or frozen.

The immunoSEQ Assay, a bias-controlled multiplex PCR, was used to amplify TCRbeta CDR3 regions from genomic DNA. The published analysis was carried out like this. The number of nucleated cells in each sample was estimated from the amplification of reference gene primers within the assay. To quantify the absolute abundance of each unique TCRbeta CDR3 rearrangement, sequence reads were collapsed and filtered. For each sample, productive Simpson clonality was calculated as the square root of Simpson's diversity index over productive rearrangements. The immuneACCESS repertoire file appears here via TCRdb, limited to in-frame rearrangements. These files lack a portion of the clones; in checked studies, under half of the deficit traces to unresolved V genes, and the cause of the others is not known. That table gives V, J and clone size, and the DNA gave D and trimming. Recorded for this sample are about 300,000 clones; about nine tenths of them occurred a single time. The top ten clonotypes cover roughly 4% of the sample.

This clone was counted once. This clone's antigen is unknown. No quality values exist for individual bases; no much larger clone is one base distant. The clonotype originates from a man aged 25 to 45 who had recovered from COVID-19. Sequencing was carried out using PBMCs or T cells enriched from blood (not recorded which). The rearranged segments are TRBV19 and TRBJ1-3; 5 matching bases give a weak D call of TRBD1. The encoded CDR3 is CASIGTAEGNTIYF. The DNA reads TGTGCCAGCATCGGGACTGCGGAGGGAAACACCATATATTTT.